This T cell receptor beta chain was sequenced for a study of control samples from healthy donors and cancer patients. Assay used: immunoSEQ multiplex PCR; TCRdb lists only in-frame clones, some missing. The sample holds about 230,000 clones; 82% are singletons and the top ten take about an eighth. Looked up from germline, CDR1 is LNHDA and CDR2 is SQIVND (reference sequence). CDR3 length equals 13 residues. V lost 8 bases to trimming and J lost 2 bases, with 12 bases between them. The sequence was collected from a woman aged 60-70 years with lung cancer. This sequence joins TRBV19 and TRBJ2-5, with D possibly being TRBD2 (6 bases). Input material: PBMCs. CDR3 region: CASGWREQETQYF. The CDR3 DNA follows: TGTGCCAGTGGGTGGCGGGAACAAGAGACCCAGTACTTC.